Listed below are T cell receptor beta chains from one sample, sequenced in a study of blood T cell repertoires in COVID-19. Method: immunoSEQ multiplex PCR; TCRdb's copy keeps in-frame clones and lacks some. The sample carries 90,000 to 100,000 clones, 82% recorded once. Sequences were obtained from peripheral blood. Every receptor here comes from a man between 65 and 80 years old with active or convalescent COVID-19. CDR3s include the opening cysteine and the closing phenylalanine or tryptophan. The D gene is left open where the match is weak. The size entry is marked missing in some rows and otherwise reads once, few, many or a size class.

>.|TRBV29-1|TRBD2|TRBJ2-5
CSVDRGGAETQYF
TGCAGCGTTGATCGCGGGGGGGCGGAGACCCAGTACTTC
>.|TRBV18|.|TRBJ1-5
CASSPVQGLNQPQHF
TGTGCCAGCTCACCAGTCCAGGGACTCAATCAGCCCCAGCATTTT
>few|TRBV11-3|.|TRBJ1-1
CASSLRGEAFF
TGTGCCAGCAGCTTAAGGGGTGAAGCTTTCTTT
>.|TRBV7-8|TRBD1|TRBJ1-5
CASSLGQGSQPQHF
TGTGCCAGCAGCTTGGGACAGGGATCTCAGCCCCAGCATTTT
>.|TRBV10-3|.|TRBJ2-2
CAISEVGGIGSGELFF
TGTGCCATCAGTGAGGTTGGGGGCATCGGGTCCGGGGAGCTGTTTTTT
>.|TRBV21-1|.|TRBJ2-7
CASSKATEDDTEQYF
TGTGCCAGCAGCAAAGCGACAGAGGATGATACCGAGCAGTACTTC
>.|TRBV5-8|TRBD1|TRBJ2-5
CASSYGQVRRETQYF
TGTGCCAGCAGCTATGGACAGGTTAGGAGAGAGACCCAGTACTTC
>.|TRBV29-1|TRBD2|TRBJ2-5
CSVEIRRGTSGEETQYF
TGCAGCGTTGAAATCCGGCGGGGGACTAGCGGGGAAGAGACCCAGTACTTC
>.|TRBV7-9|TRBD2|TRBJ2-1
CASRPGLAGYNEQFF
TGTGCCAGCAGGCCTGGACTAGCGGGGTACAATGAGCAGTTCTTC
>.|TRBV7-2|TRBD2|TRBJ2-3
CASSISGGPTDTQYF
TGTGCCAGCAGCATTAGCGGGGGCCCCACAGATACGCAGTATTTT
>.|TRBV18|TRBD2|TRBJ2-7
CASSSTSGGTPYEQYF
TGTGCCAGCTCATCCACTAGCGGGGGGACCCCCTACGAGCAGTACTTC
>once|TRBV11-2|TRBD2|TRBJ2-5
CASSLDGVAGGLETQYF
TGTGCCAGCAGCTTAGACGGGGTAGCGGGGGGTTTGGAGACCCAGTACTTC
>.|TRBV10-1|TRBD1|TRBJ1-6
CASSEGQGLPLHF
TGCGCCAGCAGTGAGGGACAGGGCCTACCCCTCCACTTT
>.|TRBV6-1|TRBD2|TRBJ2-4
CASSEVGGAISKNIQYF
TGTGCCAGCAGTGAAGTGGGAGGGGCGATTTCCAAAAACATTCAGTACTTC
>.|TRBV5-1|TRBD2|TRBJ2-5
CASSHGEGETQYF
TGCGCCAGCAGCCACGGGGAGGGAGAGACCCAGTACTTC
>few|TRBV5-4|.|TRBJ1-6
CASSSAQGSPLHF
TGTGCCAGCAGCTCGGCCCAGGGTTCACCCCTCCACTTT
>.|TRBV7-7|TRBD2|TRBJ2-3
CASSDSGGPGDTQYF
TGTGCTAGCAGCGATAGCGGGGGGCCGGGAGATACGCAGTATTTT
>.|TRBV27|TRBD1|TRBJ2-7
CASRRQGRYEQYF
TGTGCCAGCAGAAGACAGGGTCGATACGAGCAGTACTTC
>.|TRBV11-2|.|TRBJ1-3
CASSFGGGTGNTIYF
TGTGCCAGCAGCTTCGGGGGGGGGACTGGAAACACCATATATTTT
>.|TRBV5-4|.|TRBJ2-7
CASSLGPGDVYEQYF
TGTGCCAGCAGCTTGGGGCCAGGGGACGTCTACGAGCAGTACTTC
>few|TRBV12-3/TRBV12-4|.|TRBJ1-2
CASSIGRTYTF
TGTGCCAGCAGCATAGGGAGAACCTACACCTTC
>.|TRBV9|TRBD1|TRBJ2-1
CASSVGDSWFSRNEQFF
TGTGCCAGCAGCGTGGGGGACAGTTGGTTTTCCAGGAATGAGCAGTTCTTC
>.|TRBV28|TRBD2|TRBJ2-5
CASRRTSGGLQTQYF
TGTGCCAGCAGGCGGACTAGCGGGGGTCTTCAGACCCAGTACTTC
>.|TRBV5-1|TRBD1|TRBJ1-2
CASSLKGGGYTF
TGCGCCAGCAGCTTGAAAGGGGGCGGCTACACCTTC
>.|TRBV4-3|.|TRBJ2-1
CASSQGGVPLNEQFF
TGCGCCAGCAGCCAAGGGGGGGTCCCGCTAAATGAGCAGTTCTTC
>.|TRBV11-3|TRBD1|TRBJ1-2
CASSSTGGYYGYTF
TGTGCCAGCAGCAGTACAGGGGGTTACTATGGCTACACCTTC
>.|TRBV10-3|TRBD2|TRBJ2-2
CAIGLAGGNTGELFF
TGTGCCATCGGACTAGCGGGGGGGAACACCGGGGAGCTGTTTTTT
>.|TRBV27|.|TRBJ2-3
CASSLTTQGGTQYF
TGTGCCAGCAGTTTAACGACACAAGGGGGTACGCAGTATTTT
>few|TRBV24-1|.|TRBJ1-2
CATSRGDNYGYTF
TGTGCCACCAGTCGAGGCGATAACTATGGCTACACCTTC
>.|TRBV6-5|TRBD2|TRBJ2-7
CASSYSTSRLYEQYF
TGTGCCAGCAGTTACTCGACTAGCAGACTCTACGAGCAGTACTTC
>.|TRBV2|TRBD2|TRBJ2-5
CASSDISGAGTQYF
TGTGCCAGCAGTGACATAAGCGGGGCCGGGACCCAGTACTTC
>few|TRBV5-6|.|TRBJ1-1
CASSLNVVRVTEAFF
TGTGCCAGCAGCTTGAATGTGGTGCGGGTCACTGAAGCTTTCTTT
>.|TRBV2|TRBD2|TRBJ2-1
CASSEGSGGPSSYNEQFF
TGTGCCAGCAGTGAAGGTAGCGGGGGCCCCAGCTCCTACAATGAGCAGTTCTTC
>few|TRBV20-1|.|TRBJ2-1
CSASARAYNEQFF
TGCAGTGCTAGTGCCCGGGCCTACAATGAGCAGTTCTTC
>.|TRBV3-1/TRBV3-2|.|TRBJ1-2
CASSQGSSYTF
TGTGCCAGCAGCCAAGGGAGTAGCTACACCTTC
>.|TRBV19|.|TRBJ2-7
CATGGVTSSYEQYF
TGTGCCACTGGAGGGGTCACGAGCTCCTACGAGCAGTACTTC
>.|TRBV7-9|TRBD1|TRBJ1-2
CASSPPKVGTGKGYTF
TGTGCCAGCAGTCCCCCCAAAGTCGGGACAGGGAAGGGCTACACCTTC
>.|TRBV11-3|.|TRBJ2-5
CASSLNQRETQYF
TGTGCCAGCAGCTTAAATCAGAGGGAGACCCAGTACTTC
>.|TRBV7-8|.|TRBJ2-3
CASGEDTGTDTQYF
TGTGCCAGCGGCGAGGACACCGGCACAGATACGCAGTATTTT
>.|TRBV29-1|TRBD1|TRBJ2-3
CSVVAGTGSTDTQYF
TGCAGCGTCGTGGCCGGGACAGGGAGCACAGATACGCAGTATTTT
>.|TRBV9|.|TRBJ1-1
CASSQTPNTEAFF
TGTGCCAGCAGCCAAACACCAAACACTGAAGCTTTCTTT